This is a list of T cell receptor beta chains from one sample in a study of T cells in Graves' hyperthyroidism and ophthalmopathy. Via MiXCR, TCRdb re-called the multiplex PCR reads, giving one row per CDR3 protein. The table includes a few hundred thousand distinct CDR3 sequences, roughly 15% detected once. Input material: blood. The source of these receptors is a woman in her forties with Graves' ophthalmopathy. Both conserved end residues are part of each CDR3.

>TRBV7-9
CASSFSAVTDTQYF
>TRBV5-1
CASTLGPDTEKLFF
>TRBV6-1
CASSASTQGGNQPQHF
>TRBV6-1
CASSRLGQNNEQFF
>TRBV12-3/TRBV12-4
CASRGTENTEAFF
>TRBV9
CASSAEGAGDNEQFF
>TRBV19
CASSFNGGYTEAFF
>TRBV2
CASTGPPNTEAFF
>TRBV28
CASSLTDPYEQYF
>TRBV30
CAWSRQAYGYTF
>TRBV19
CASSRDGAYYGYTF
>TRBV7-2
CASSLGGWGTSEENIQYF
>TRBV6-1
CASRLADSYNEQFF
>TRBV12-3/TRBV12-4
CASSSPLRLEWDETQYF
>TRBV6-1
CASIGTGLSQETQYF
>TRBV29-1
CSVADPIYGYTF
>TRBV18
CASSPVLGQPSNTEAFF
>TRBV5-1
CASSVPGRENTIYF
>TRBV9
CASSADVEDTQYF
>TRBV5-5
CASSLGPREVTEAFF
>TRBV28
CASSSTQRGTANTEAFF
>TRBV11-2
CASSLAGGGNEQYF
>TRBV4-3
CASSPPLGVEDQPQHF
>TRBV25-1
CATTASLGVGTGELFF
>TRBV19
CASSMRGNGYEQYF
>TRBV12-3/TRBV12-4
CASSPEPGQGVKRDGYTF
>TRBV7-9
CASRGLAGGGNEQFF
>TRBV3-1
CASSQGQGGYGYTF
>TRBV3-1
CASSRGTGVRSGNTIYF
>TRBV4-1
CASSLARDRAADTEAFF